These 14 T cell receptor beta chains came from one sample sequenced in a study of blood T cell repertoires in COVID-19. TCRdb keeps only in-frame clones here, not all; method: immunoSEQ multiplex PCR. The table includes more than 100,000 clones, 90% detected once. The specimen sequenced was peripheral blood. These receptors were taken from a woman aged 55-70 years with COVID-19, enrolled during active disease.

This clone occurred a few times. The rearrangement links TRBV24-1 to TRBJ2-3, with 9 bases matching TRBD1. The length of the CDR3 is 14 residues. Germline-derived CDR1 and CDR2 are KGHDR and SFDVKD. V was clipped by 8 bases and J by 4 bases; unmatched bases: 6. The CDR3 loop reads CATMGTGMADTQYF. In nucleotides, the CDR3 is TGTGCCACCATGGGGACAGGGATGGCAGATACGCAGTATTTT.

This clone was counted once. The genes are TRBV7-2 and TRBJ2-7; D possibly corresponds to TRBD1 (6 bases). The CDR3 loop spans 12 amino acids. Germline V gene lookup returns CDR1 SGHTA and CDR2 FQGNSA. The V end was cut by 5 bases, the J end by 3 bases, with 8 bases between. The CDR3 spells CASSKTGYEQYF. The CDR3 DNA sequence: TGTGCCAGCAGCAAGACAGGCTACGAGCAGTACTTC.

This chain uses TRBV18 with TRBJ1-5; 7 nucleotides agree with TRBD1. The CDR3 is 16 amino acids. The V and J ends lost 3 bases and 5 bases, in that order; junction bases with no gene match: 10. Germline V gene sequence: CDR1 KGHSH, CDR2 LQKENI. The CDR3 nucleotides are TGTGCCAGCTCACCTTCGACAGGGACCCTCTATCAGCCCCAGCATTTT. Protein sequence: CASSPSTGTLYQPQHF.

The chain employs TRBV19 and TRBJ1-2, with 9 nucleotides matching TRBD1. V shed 7 bases and J 8 bases; nucleotides not matched to a gene: 14. Per the germline V gene, CDR1 is LNHDA and CDR2 is SQIVND (reference sequence). The CDR3 covers 15 residues. The CDR3 loop is CASMKDRGAEGGYTF. CDR3 bases: TGTGCCAGTATGAAGGACAGGGGAGCAGAAGGAGGCTACACCTTC.

This chain links TRBV27 with TRBJ1-1, with 7 bases that match TRBD1. Looked up from germline, CDR1 is MNHEY and CDR2 is SMNVEV (reference sequence). The trim removed 6 bases at V and 6 bases at J, leaving 4 bases unmatched. The CDR3 has 12 amino acids. CDR3 DNA: TGTGCCAGCAGCCTAACAGGGGCTGAAGCTTTCTTT. It encodes CASSLTGAEAFF.

In DNA, the CDR3 is TGTGCCAGTAGTATGTTCGGCGGGGGCCACAGAAGCACAGATACGCAGTATTTT. Amino acids: CASSMFGGGHRSTDTQYF. V and J are TRBV19 and TRBJ2-3, with TRBD2 as a possible D gene (7 bases). V was cut by 3 bases and J by 0 bases, with 19 bases left in between. CDR1 is LNHDA, CDR2 SQIVND, per germline (reference sequence). This CDR3 spans 18 amino acids.

This rearrangement joins TRBV5-4 to TRBJ2-5, with a weak D call TRBD1 (7 bases). CDR1 is SGHNT and CDR2 is YYREEE in the germline V gene (reference sequence). The length of the CDR3 is 16 residues. Trimming cost V 3 bases and J 4 bases, with 19 bases left between them. The CDR3 region has the DNA TGTGCCAGCAGCTCAGGAGCCGGCAGGGGGGCAGAGACCCAGTACTTC. It yields the protein CASSSGAGRGAETQYF. Using reference TRBV5-4 and TRBJ2-5 for the parts outside the CDR3, the full variable domain is ETGVTQSPTHLIKTRGQQVTLRCSSQSGHNTVSWYQQALGQGPQFIFQYYREEENGRGNFPPRFSGLQFPNYSSELNVNALELDDSALYLCASSSGAGRGAETQYFGPGTRLLVL.

This chain uses TRBV14 with TRBJ1-2, with a tentative D call TRBD1 (5 bases). The CDR3 runs 16 residues. Germline assignment: CDR1 SGHDN and CDR2 FVKESK. The V end was cut by 0 bases, the J end by 3 bases, with 14 bases between. This CDR3 is CASSQESRVVDYGYTF. CDR3 DNA sequence: TGTGCCAGCAGCCAAGAATCCAGGGTAGTAGACTATGGCTACACCTTC.

The chain carries TRBV7-2 and TRBJ2-3, with 8 bases fitting TRBD2. Germline CDR1 SGHTA, CDR2 FQGNSA. V gave up 5 bases and J gave up 3 bases; unmatched junction bases: 7. This CDR3 has 15 amino acids. The CDR3 DNA follows: TGTGCCAGCAGCCGGGGGGGGGCTTTTACAGATACGCAGTATTTT. Translated: CASSRGGAFTDTQYF.

The sample holds one count of this clone. V and J are TRBV9 and TRBJ1-2, with TRBD1 as a possible D gene (5 bases). V gave up 0 bases and J gave up 7 bases, with 10 bases separating them. Germline V gene lookup returns CDR1 SGDLS and CDR2 YYNGEE. There are 13 residues in the CDR3. The CDR3 spells CASSVVGGTGYTF. In nucleotides, the CDR3 is TGTGCCAGCAGCGTAGTCGGGGGAACTGGCTACACCTTC.

This clone occurred once. The CDR3 reads CASSLDARTGNAFF. CDR3 coding DNA: TGTGCCAGCAGCTTAGACGCCCGTACAGGGAATGCTTTCTTT. The V and J genes are TRBV11-2 and TRBJ1-1; TRBD1 is a possible D gene (6 bases). Trimming removed 0 bases from V and 11 bases from J, with 16 bases in between. In germline, CDR1 is SGHAT, CDR2 FQNNGV. The CDR3 loop spans 14 amino acids.

The chain uses TRBV5-3 and TRBJ2-1; TRBD2 agrees at 7 bases. TRBV5-3 is an open reading frame whose function is uncertain. This CDR3 has 15 residues. The junction had 10 bases not matched to a gene; V was cut back by 4 bases and J by 6 bases. The CDR3 protein is CARSAGTTNGNEQFF. CDR3 sequence (DNA): TGTGCCAGAAGCGCCGGGACTACCAACGGCAATGAGCAGTTCTTC.

In this sample, this clone turned up a few times. The rearrangement joins TRBV6-5 to TRBJ2-2; 8 bases line up with TRBD1. The trim removed 8 bases at V and 8 bases at J, leaving 13 bases unmatched. The germline gives CDR1 MNHEY, CDR2 SVGAGI. CDR3 length equals 15 residues. CDR3 amino acids: CASALGQGLAGELFF. The DNA for the CDR3 is TGTGCCAGCGCGTTAGGACAGGGTCTGGCGGGGGAGCTGTTTTTT.

There are a few counts of this clone. The rearrangement links TRBV3-1 (or the pseudogene TRBV3-2) to TRBJ2-7; TRBD1 might be the D (6 bases). CDR3 length equals 14 residues. Germline V gene data show CDR1 as LGHDT and CDR2 as YNNKEL (reference sequence). Trimming stripped 3 bases from V and 2 bases from J, with 11 bases between. In nucleotides, the CDR3 is TGTGCCAGCAGCCATGATGACAGGCCCTACGAGCAGTACTTC. Translated, it gives CASSHDDRPYEQYF.